The present entry profiles one T cell receptor beta chain with its context. The clone's antigen remains unknown. No much larger clone exists at a distance of one base, and base qualities are not known. These data are taken from a study of blood T cell repertoires in COVID-19 (dated by TCRdb to the early 2020s). Regarding the study in general: Samples covering the acute and convalescent phases of COVID-19 were provided by collaborators in the United States, Italy and Spain. Subjects who had been exposed to COVID-19, were actively infected with it, or had recovered from it provided the deeply sampled blood TCRbeta repertoires that made up the dataset. A de-identified subject ID, COVID-19 status, age in years and sex were almost always included in the sample metadata. The material from the prospective study consisted of cDNA or gDNA derived from T cells, B-cell-depleted T cells, or PBMCs. Where available, HLA class I and class II types were taken from metadata supplied by the sample provider and were not determined by assay-based typing. The samples were drawn from the first 160 participants of the ongoing ImmuneRACE study and from some 1,300 subjects provided by 6 global collaborators. The repertoires were made available in a free public database intended to serve as a resource for research on the immune response to SARS-CoV-2. What the work shows at the level of the full study, not this receptor alone: The quantity of clinical and demographic metadata differed by source and by participant and was supplied without curation.

TCRbeta CDR3 regions were amplified from genomic DNA by means of the immunoSEQ Assay, a bias-controlled multiplex PCR. The original pipeline was this. The number of nucleated cells in each sample was estimated by amplification of reference gene primers within the assay. To quantify the absolute abundance of each unique TCRbeta CDR3 rearrangement, sequence reads were collapsed and filtered. Productive Simpson clonality was computed per sample as the square root of Simpson's diversity index over productive rearrangements. TCRdb's version of the immuneACCESS table is confined to in-frame rearrangements and falls short of the full clone set. An unresolved V gene accounts for under half of the shortfall where checked; the remainder is of unknown origin. That table is the source of V, J and clone size, and D and trimming were worked out from the DNA. The sample has 20,000 or so clones on record, 75% to 90% of them singletons. 3% to 3.5% of the sample rests with the top ten.

Each collaborating institution followed its own protocols to collect whole blood in K2EDTA tubes. For TCRbeta analysis, collaborators shipped samples in one of three forms: frozen whole blood, isolated PBMCs, or DNA extracted from either of those sample types. Trimming removed 10 bases from V and 9 bases from J, leaving 13 bases between the germline ends. The germline V gene (reference sequence) specifies LNHDA as CDR1 and SQIVND as CDR2. The CDR3, from cysteine to phenylalanine, totals 10 residues. Of the read, only the CDR3 DNA is kept; its 30 bases are in frame from base 1. The clonotype originates from a human donor in a cohort sampled during active COVID-19. The sample was peripheral blood. This sequence uses TRBV19 and TRBJ2-7; too little of a D gene remains to name it. The DNA sequence follows: TGTGCCACTCTGCGTTTTCGGCAGTACTTC. Translated, it reads CATLRFRQYF.